The next 21 T cell receptor beta chains were all read from a single sample in a study of post-analysis software for immune sequencing data. Study-wide results and caveats: Relative to controls, patients had a few TRBV segments at higher frequency, with TRBV5-6, TRBV5-1 and TRBV20-1 among these.

These receptors are not linked to any known antigen. Presence of unique molecular identifiers characterized the TCR beta cDNA libraries. TCRdb re-analysed the PCR reads in MiXCR, keeping a single row per CDR3 protein. This table has around 500,000 distinct CDR3 sequences, 30% to 40% appearing once. The source material was blood. The receptor set was obtained from a girl aged 2 to 17 with multiple sclerosis.

This chain connects TRBV5-5 to TRBJ2-3; no reliable D call. The CDR3 has 11 amino acids. The germline V gene encodes CDR1 SGHKS and CDR2 YYEKEE (reference sequence). V dropped 7 bases and J dropped 2 bases, with 5 bases sitting between them. Written as DNA, the CDR3 is TGTGCCAGCTTTTACACAGATACGCAGTATTTT. Its protein product is CASFYTDTQYF.

The chain's CDR3 is CASSPGTVIYEQYF. CDR3 nucleotides: TGCGCCAGCAGCCCCGGGACAGTAATATACGAGCAGTACTTC. This chain links TRBV5-1 with TRBJ2-7; 7 bases align to TRBD1. This CDR3 spans 14 amino acids. Germline V gives CDR1 SGHRS, CDR2 YFSETQ. The ends lost 4 bases at V and 4 bases at J; junction bases unmatched: 8.

The chain carries TRBV20-1 and TRBJ2-2; TRBD2 aligns across 10 bases. This CDR3 is 16 amino acids long. V gave up 1 base and J gave up 7 bases; unmatched junction bases: 9. Germline V lookup: CDR1 DFQATT, CDR2 SNEGSKA (reference sequence). The CDR3 region is CSARAASGGSVGELFF. The DNA of the CDR3 is TGCAGTGCTAGAGCAGCTAGCGGGGGATCAGTCGGGGAGCTGTTTTTT.

This chain joins TRBV11-2 and TRBJ2-5, with 10 bases fitting TRBD1. Per germline, CDR1 SGHAT and CDR2 FQNNGV. The V and J ends lost 1 base and 12 bases, in that order; junction bases with no gene match: 11. CDR3 length equals 15 residues. Here the CDR3 reads CASSLGSTGQGEKYF. The CDR3 DNA sequence: TGTGCCAGCAGCTTAGGGAGTACCGGACAGGGGGAGAAGTACTTC.

The genes are TRBV29-1 and TRBJ2-1; 9 bases match TRBD1. The CDR3 has 15 amino acids. Germline trimming cut 2 bases from V and 9 bases from J; bases unmatched to any gene: 11. CDR1 and CDR2 (germline): SQVTM, ANQGSEA. The CDR3 DNA sequence: TGCAGCGTTGAACATTACAGGGGGCAAGAGGGTGAGCAGTTCTTC. Translation gives CSVEHYRGQEGEQFF.

V is TRBV20-1 and J is TRBJ2-7, with TRBD1 matching 8 bases. Germline V lookup: CDR1 DFQATT, CDR2 SNEGSKA (reference sequence). The CDR3 contains 14 residues. V trimming: 3 bases; J trimming: 5 bases; junction bases outside the gene matches: 9. The CDR3 DNA sequence: TGCAGTGCTAGGGCAGGGGGCGCCGGCGACGAGCAGTACTTC. It yields the protein CSARAGGAGDEQYF.

This chain uses TRBV4-1 with TRBJ2-3; 8 bases fit TRBD2. CDR3 length: 16 residues. In germline, CDR1 is MGHRA, CDR2 YSYEKL. J lost 0 bases, V lost 0 bases, and 2 bases had no gene match. The chain's CDR3 is CASSQEVAGSTDTQYF. CDR3 coding DNA: TGCGCCAGCAGCCAAGAGGTAGCGGGAAGCACAGATACGCAGTATTTT.

This clonotype occurred a few times. V gene TRBV15 combines with J gene TRBJ1-2, with TRBD1 as a possible D gene (5 bases). The CDR3 has 16 residues. Trimming removed 0 bases at V and 7 bases at J, with 18 bases between. From germline, CDR1 is LNHNV and CDR2 YYDKDF (reference sequence). The CDR3 loop reads CATSRDRNRLPSGYTF. The CDR3 DNA follows: TGTGCCACCAGCAGAGATCGGAACAGGCTTCCCTCTGGCTACACCTTC.

The chain has TRBV7-8 and TRBJ1-2, with unresolved D. The CDR3 sequence is 14 residues long. V lost 2 bases and J 4 bases, leaving 11 bases between the germline ends. Germline V gene data show CDR1 as SGHVS and CDR2 as FQNEAQ. CDR3 coding DNA: TGTGCCAGCAGCTTAACACAGAGAAGCTATGGCTACACCTTC. This sequence encodes CASSLTQRSYGYTF.

This clonotype has just a few counts. The chain has TRBV28 and TRBJ1-1, with D unclear. Germline V lookup: CDR1 MDHEN, CDR2 SYDVKM. There are 11 residues in the CDR3. V gave up 7 bases and J gave up 4 bases, with 7 bases separating them. The CDR3 sequence: CASTDLTEAFF. The DNA for the CDR3 is TGTGCCAGCACAGATCTCACTGAAGCTTTCTTT.

The genes are TRBV12-3 or TRBV12-4 and TRBJ1-5; maybe TRBD1 (6 bases). This CDR3 is built from 11 residues. Trimming took 8 bases from V and 7 from J, leaving 9 bases between them. The CDR3 spells CASGGGQPQHF. CDR3 in DNA: TGTGCCAGCGGAGGGGGACAGCCCCAGCATTTT.

The V call is TRBV6-1, the J call TRBJ1-5; 9 bases fit TRBD1. J gave up 6 bases and V 1 base, and 7 bases lay outside the gene matches. This CDR3 is built from 16 residues. CDR1 is MNHNS and CDR2 is SASEGT in the germline V gene. The CDR3: CASSEEWGTGIQPQHF. The CDR3 DNA sequence: TGTGCCAGCAGTGAAGAGTGGGGGACAGGGATTCAGCCCCAGCATTTT.

To note about this clonotype: One end of the junction does not line up with germline, which may come from a read error. J is TRBJ2-1 and V is TRBV2; maybe TRBD1 (6 bases). CDR1 and CDR2 (germline): SNHLY, FYNNEI. The CDR3 runs 14 residues. In nucleotides, the CDR3 is TGTGCCAGCAGGGAAGGACAGAGAGACAATGAGCAGTTCTTC. Protein sequence: CASREGQRDNEQFF.

This clonotype showed up just a few times. CDR3 nucleotides: TGCGCCAGCAGCCCAACCCCAGGGGCGCGTGGCTATGGCTACACCTTC. Translating it yields CASSPTPGARGYGYTF. V gene TRBV4-1 combines with J gene TRBJ1-2; possible D gene TRBD1, 6 bases. CDR1 is MGHRA, CDR2 YSYEKL, per germline. The CDR3 spans 16 residues. Trimming removed 4 bases at V and 4 bases at J, with 19 bases between.

This clonotype was counted only a few times. V and J are TRBV5-1 and TRBJ2-3; 8 positions agree with TRBD2. Trimming took 3 bases from V and 4 from J; bases not matched to a gene: 10. The CDR3 length is 16 residues. The germline gives CDR1 SGHRS, CDR2 YFSETQ. CDR3 region: CASSSPAGAVPDTQYF. CDR3 sequence (DNA): TGCGCCAGCAGCTCTCCAGCGGGGGCAGTGCCAGATACGCAGTATTTT.

This chain joins TRBV7-9 and TRBJ2-1; TRBD1 might be the D (6 bases). CDR1 and CDR2 (germline): SEHNR, FQNEAQ (reference sequence). This CDR3 has 16 residues. Trimming left V 5 bases short and J 4 bases short, with 18 bases between. CDR3 sequence: CASSPVAGVDYNEQFF. The CDR3 DNA reads as TGTGCCAGCAGCCCCGTGGCAGGGGTGGATTACAATGAGCAGTTCTTC. Supplemented by reference TRBV7-9 and TRBJ2-1, the full variable domain reads DTGVSQNPRHKITKRGQNVTFRCDPISEHNRLYWYRQTLGQGPEFLTYFQNEAQLEKSRLLSDRFSAERPKGSFSTLEIQRTEQGDSAMYLCASSPVAGVDYNEQFFGPGTRLTVL.

The sample holds a few counts of this clonotype. The chain carries TRBV20-1 and TRBJ2-1; 12 nucleotides line up with TRBD2. Germline assignment: CDR1 DFQATT and CDR2 SNEGSKA (reference sequence). After removal of 6 bases from V and 2 bases from J, the junction contained 5 bases not matched to a gene. The CDR3 has 15 amino acids. CDR3 in DNA: TGCAGTGCCGGACTAGCGGGGCCTACCTACAATGAGCAGTTCTTC. It codes for CSAGLAGPTYNEQFF.

Details on this clonotype: A much more abundant neighbour one base away suggests this may be a read error. The rearrangement uses TRBV29-1 and TRBJ2-3; 9 bases are shared with TRBD2. V shed 6 bases and J 4 bases; nucleotides not matched to a gene: 11. Germline CDR1 and CDR2: SQVTM and ANQGSEA. CDR3 length: 15 amino acids. The CDR3 coding sequence is TGCAGCGTCGAACCTGGCGGGGGGGCATCAGATACGCAGTATTTT. Its protein product is CSVEPGGGASDTQYF.

The rearrangement uses TRBV29-1 and TRBJ1-1; possibly TRBD1 for D (6 bases). The germline V gene has CDR1 SQVTM and CDR2 ANQGSEA. V lost 6 bases, J lost 1 base, and 18 bases lay in between. The CDR3 contains 15 residues. The CDR3 protein is CSVPIPGEENTEAFF. In nucleotides, the CDR3 is TGCAGCGTACCCATACCAGGGGAAGAGAACACTGAAGCTTTCTTT.

The chain combines TRBV20-1 with TRBJ2-1; perhaps TRBD2 as D (6 bases). Matching the DNA end better, TRBJ2-7 makes the J call doubtful. Germline lookup yields CDR1 DFQATT and CDR2 SNEGSKA (reference sequence). This CDR3 is built from 15 residues. CDR3 nucleotide sequence: TGCAGTGCTAGAGATTTTCGGGGAGGCTACAATGAGCAGTACTTC. Translating gives CSARDFRGGYNEQYF.

This clonotype was observed a few times. The J gene is TRBJ2-1, the V gene TRBV5-1; 14 nucleotides line up with TRBD2. The CDR3 spans 14 residues. The germline CDR1 and CDR2 sequences are SGHRS and YFSETQ. V trimming: 4 bases; J trimming: 8 bases; junction bases outside the gene matches: 2. The CDR3 sequence is CASSLTSGGDEQFF. The CDR3, as DNA: TGCGCCAGCAGCCTGACTAGCGGGGGGGATGAGCAGTTCTTC.